This entry lists 32 T cell receptor beta chains sequenced from one sample in a study of OX40 agonist ivuxolimab in advanced cancers. Here immunoSEQ multiplex PCR was the method, and the copy in TCRdb shows in-frame clones only, minus some. The repertoire holds 45,000 to 70,000 clones, about 86% seen once, with about 1% in the top ten. This sample comprised CD4+ or CD8+ T cells sorted from blood, obtained in a trial of the OX40 agonist ivuxolimab. These receptors came from an adult with an advanced solid tumor such as melanoma, head and neck, liver or kidney cancer.

The rearrangement uses TRBV5-1 and TRBJ2-3, with no clear D. CDR3 length: 14 residues. Trimming took 3 bases from V and 5 from J, leaving 13 bases between them. The germline V gene has CDR1 SGHRS and CDR2 YFSETQ. The CDR3 spells CASSSARVEDTQYF. CDR3 sequence (DNA): TGCGCCAGCAGCTCAGCCCGCGTGGAAGATACGCAGTATTTT.

The J gene is TRBJ1-4, the V gene TRBV30; TRBD1 matches at 8 bases. The CDR3 has 17 amino acids. CDR1 is GTSNPN, CDR2 SVGIG, per germline (reference sequence). V trimming: 3 bases; J trimming: 5 bases; junction bases outside the gene matches: 14. The CDR3 loop reads CAWRSFGAQGANEKLFF. CDR3 DNA sequence: TGTGCCTGGAGGAGCTTTGGGGCCCAGGGGGCGAATGAAAAACTGTTTTTT.

The chain uses TRBV10-1 and TRBJ1-2; D is unresolved. Germline V gives CDR1 WNHNN, CDR2 SYGVQD (reference sequence). The CDR3 loop spans 14 amino acids. Deletions cut 0 bases from V and 2 bases from J, with 7 bases between. CDR3 in amino acids: CASSESGRNYGYTF. CDR3 nucleotides: TGCGCCAGCAGTGAGTCAGGACGGAACTATGGCTACACCTTC.

The chain carries TRBV18 and TRBJ2-5; D is ambiguous. Germline V lookup: CDR1 KGHSH, CDR2 LQKENI. This CDR3 is built from 13 residues. V lost 2 bases and J lost 4, with 8 bases in between. CDR3 amino acids: CASSPNRRETQYF. The DNA of the CDR3 is TGTGCCAGCTCACCAAACAGACGAGAGACCCAGTACTTC.

This clone was observed a single time. The V gene is TRBV5-1, the J gene TRBJ1-6; TRBD1 is a possible D gene (5 bases). There are 17 residues in the CDR3. V was trimmed by 4 bases and J by 8 bases, leaving 22 bases between them. Germline-derived CDR1 and CDR2 are SGHRS and YFSETQ. CDR3 nucleotide sequence: TGCGCCAGCAGCGTTACAGGCTCAAGGAGAGCCGATTCACCCCTCCACTTT. Residues: CASSVTGSRRADSPLHF.

The rearrangement uses TRBV6-1 and TRBJ1-3; no reliable D call. The CDR3 is 14 residues long. Germline CDR1 MNHNS, CDR2 SASEGT. With 6 bases removed from V and 0 bases from J, the gap between germline ends came to 9 bases. The CDR3 spells CASRTDRSGNTIYF. The CDR3 DNA is TGTGCCAGCAGGACGGATCGCTCTGGAAACACCATATATTTT.

This clone has just one count. The rearrangement uses TRBV18 and TRBJ2-3; 9 nucleotides match TRBD2. Germline loops: CDR1 KGHSH, CDR2 LQKENI. This CDR3 has 14 residues. V gave up 3 bases and J gave up 6 bases; unmatched junction bases: 4. CDR3 coding DNA: TGTGCCAGCTCACCGGCGGGGGGGCCGGATACGCAGTATTTT. It specifies CASSPAGGPDTQYF.

This clone was counted many times. The V and J genes are TRBV7-8 and TRBJ2-7, with no clear D. V was clipped by 3 bases and J by 6 bases, with 18 bases between them. CDR1 SGHVS and CDR2 FQNEAQ come from the germline V gene. The CDR3 covers 15 residues. The CDR3 is CASSFMPGVGGEQYF. CDR3 DNA sequence: TGTGCCAGCAGCTTCATGCCGGGCGTTGGTGGCGAGCAGTACTTC.

The chain employs TRBV5-1 and TRBJ1-3; D not certain. In germline, CDR1 is SGHRS, CDR2 YFSETQ. The CDR3 consists of 14 residues. The ends were cut back, 2 bases at V and 1 base at J, with 7 bases in the middle. In DNA, the CDR3 is TGCGCCAGCAGCTTCGGACGGTCTGGAAACACCATATATTTT. Translated: CASSFGRSGNTIYF. The whole variable domain, remainder taken from reference TRBV5-1 and TRBJ1-3, is KAGVTQTPRYLIKTRGQQVTLSCSPISGHRSVSWYQQTPGQGLQFLFEYFSETQRNKGNFPGRFSGRQFSNSRSEMNVSTLELGDSALYLCASSFGRSGNTIYFGEGSWLTVV.

The chain combines TRBV18 with TRBJ1-1; the D is unclear. Germline CDR1 is KGHSH and CDR2 is LQKENI. Trimming removed 1 base from V and 4 bases from J, with 10 bases in between. The CDR3 is 14 residues long. The CDR3 region is CASSPQGEGTEAFF. The CDR3 coding sequence is TGTGCCAGCTCACCACAGGGAGAAGGCACTGAAGCTTTCTTT.

The J gene is TRBJ1-1, the V gene TRBV7-9; the D gene is possibly TRBD1 (6 bases). CDR3 length: 15 residues. Germline assignment: CDR1 SEHNR and CDR2 FQNEAQ (reference sequence). V was trimmed by 3 bases and J by 4 bases, leaving 15 bases between them. The chain's CDR3 is CASSFITGMGTEAFF. CDR3 sequence (DNA): TGTGCCAGCAGCTTTATAACAGGGATGGGCACTGAAGCTTTCTTT.

The chain links TRBV18 to TRBJ2-7; 7 bases are a match to TRBD1. The J segment lost 3 bases and the V segment lost 5 bases, leaving 4 bases of the junction unmatched. The CDR3 runs to 13 residues. Per the germline V gene, CDR1 is KGHSH and CDR2 is LQKENI. CDR3 sequence reads: CASSRGQLYEQYF. In DNA form, the CDR3 reads TGTGCCAGCTCAAGGGGACAGCTCTACGAGCAGTACTTC.

This rearrangement joins TRBV6-1 to TRBJ2-7, with D unresolved. CDR3 size: 14 residues. V was cut by 7 bases and J by 0 bases, with 13 bases left in between. The germline gives CDR1 MNHNS, CDR2 SASEGT. The chain's CDR3 is CASIRWAVSYEQYF. The CDR3 DNA follows: TGTGCCAGCATACGCTGGGCGGTCTCCTACGAGCAGTACTTC.

The chain couples TRBV2 to TRBJ1-2; 8 nucleotides agree with TRBD1. The CDR3 loop spans 17 amino acids. V lost 2 bases and J lost 8; bases outside the gene matches: 16. CDR1 and CDR2 (germline): SNHLY, FYNNEI. The CDR3 protein is CASSERTGTPSSGGYTF. Here the CDR3 DNA reads TGTGCCAGCAGTGAAAGGACAGGGACCCCGTCCTCAGGGGGCTACACCTTC.

V is TRBV5-6 and J is TRBJ1-5; 8 positions match TRBD1. The germline V gene encodes CDR1 SGHDT and CDR2 YYEEEE. CDR3 length equals 16 residues. The V gene end was trimmed by 0 bases and the J gene end by 2 bases; junction bases not matched to a gene: 4. CDR3 bases: TGTGCCAGCAGCTTGGGCGCGACAGGGGGCAATCAGCCCCAGCATTTT. This gives the protein CASSLGATGGNQPQHF.

This clone has a handful of counts. The sample holds other DNA sequences that translate to the same CDR3. The DNA of the CDR3 is TGTGCCAGCAGCCCAGGCAGGAGCTCCTACAATGAGCAGTTCTTC. Amino acids: CASSPGRSSYNEQFF. The rearrangement links TRBV7-9 to TRBJ2-1; unclear D gene. CDR3 length: 15 residues. V lost 5 bases, J lost 0 bases, and 11 bases lay in between. Looked up from germline, CDR1 is SEHNR and CDR2 is FQNEAQ (reference sequence).

V is TRBV5-1 and J is TRBJ1-1, with D possibly TRBD1 on 5 matching bases. Trimming took off 4 bases at V and 10 bases at J, with 17 bases between the two ends. The germline gives CDR1 SGHRS, CDR2 YFSETQ. The CDR3 spans 13 residues. CDR3 region: CASSPVVGAGAFF. CDR3 DNA: TGCGCCAGCAGCCCGGTGGTCGGGGCTGGAGCTTTCTTT.

This clone showed up just once. The V gene is TRBV18, the J gene TRBJ1-5; the D gene is possibly TRBD1 (6 bases). This CDR3 comprises 14 residues. Deletions cut 3 bases from V and 6 bases from J, with 12 bases between. Germline CDR1 reads KGHSH; CDR2 reads LQKENI. The CDR3 sequence is CASSPKMGAQPQHF. The CDR3, as DNA: TGTGCCAGCTCACCGAAAATGGGGGCTCAGCCCCAGCATTTT.

The rearrangement links TRBV9 to TRBJ1-1; the match to TRBD1 covers 9 bases. Germline lookup yields CDR1 SGDLS and CDR2 YYNGEE. The CDR3 runs 14 residues. Trimming took 5 bases from V and 2 from J; bases not matched to a gene: 4. This CDR3 reads CASRKGQGNTEAFF. CDR3 bases: TGTGCCAGCAGAAAGGGACAGGGAAACACTGAAGCTTTCTTT. Supplemented by reference TRBV9 and TRBJ1-1, the full variable domain reads DSGVTQTPKHLITATGQRVTLRCSPRSGDLSVYWYQQSLDQGLQFLIQYYNGEERAKGNILERFSAQQFPDLHSELNLSSLELGDSALYFCASRKGQGNTEAFFGQGTRLTVV.

The gene calls are TRBV2 and TRBJ2-5, with D hard to call. Germline-derived CDR1 and CDR2 are SNHLY and FYNNEI. Trimming stripped 4 bases from V and 5 bases from J, with 11 bases between. The CDR3 runs 13 residues. The CDR3 reads CASSVNSIETQYF. In nucleotides, the CDR3 is TGTGCCAGCAGTGTAAACTCGATTGAGACCCAGTACTTC.

The chain has TRBV18 and TRBJ2-7; D is ambiguous. Germline V gene lookup returns CDR1 KGHSH and CDR2 LQKENI. Trimming pared 2 bases from V and 0 bases from J, leaving 5 bases between. CDR3 size: 13 residues. As DNA, the CDR3 is TGTGCCAGCTCACCAGCTACCTCCTACGAGCAGTACTTC. Amino acid sequence: CASSPATSYEQYF.

The chain is built from TRBV11-2 and TRBJ2-3; TRBD2 aligns across 8 bases. Per the germline V gene, CDR1 is SGHAT and CDR2 is FQNNGV. This CDR3 is 14 amino acids long. V trimming: 6 bases; J trimming: 6 bases; junction bases outside the gene matches: 8. The CDR3 region has the DNA TGTGCCAGCAGTTCCCCGGGGGGGCCGGATACGCAGTATTTT. This codes for CASSSPGGPDTQYF.

The chain recombines TRBV4-2 with TRBJ1-6; 9 positions match TRBD1. The V gene end was trimmed by 2 bases and the J gene end by 2 bases; junction bases not matched to a gene: 7. Looked up from germline, CDR1 is LGHNA and CDR2 is YNFKEQ. The CDR3 length is 18 residues. The CDR3 reads CASSQPITGGTYNSPLHF. The CDR3 region has the DNA TGTGCCAGCAGCCAACCCATAACAGGGGGCACCTATAATTCACCCCTCCACTTT.

This rearrangement joins TRBV12-1 to TRBJ1-1. TRBV12-1 is listed as a pseudogene. The CDR3 has 14 residues. The CDR3 is CASSQHLVGTEAFF. CDR3 DNA: TGTGCCAGCAGCCAACATCTGGTGGGGACTGAAGCTTTCTTT.

This chain joins TRBV2 and TRBJ1-1; D not resolved. This CDR3 contains 15 residues. Per germline, CDR1 SNHLY and CDR2 FYNNEI. Between the trimmed V and J ends, which lost 3 bases and 1 base, there was a span of 12 bases. The CDR3 DNA is TGTGCCAGCAGTGACAGGAGGCCCTGGAACACTGAAGCTTTCTTT. This codes for CASSDRRPWNTEAFF.

The chain combines TRBV7-9 with TRBJ1-1; D may be TRBD1 (6 bases). The V gene's germline CDR1 is SEHNR and CDR2 FQNEAQ (reference sequence). The CDR3 is 14 residues long. Trimming removed 5 bases from V and 7 bases from J, with 17 bases in between. The CDR3 spells CASSLTATGLEAFF. CDR3 in DNA: TGTGCCAGCAGCCTGACCGCGACAGGTCTTGAAGCTTTCTTT. Combining the CDR3 with reference TRBV7-9 and TRBJ1-1 gives the whole variable domain DTGVSQNPRHKITKRGQNVTFRCDPISEHNRLYWYRQTLGQGPEFLTYFQNEAQLEKSRLLSDRFSAERPKGSFSTLEIQRTEQGDSAMYLCASSLTATGLEAFFGQGTRLTVV.

This clone appeared a single time. The chain has TRBV19 and TRBJ2-7; perhaps D is TRBD1 or TRBD2 (5 bases each). CDR1 is LNHDA, CDR2 SQIVND, per germline (reference sequence). V lost 5 bases, J lost 2 bases, and 19 bases lay in between. The CDR3 extends over 16 amino acids. The CDR3 protein is CASSPPRAGTTYEQYF. The CDR3 DNA is TGTGCCAGTAGTCCCCCCCGTGCAGGGACCACCTACGAGCAGTACTTC. Variable domain in full (rest from reference TRBV19 and TRBJ2-7): DGGITQSPKYLFRKEGQNVTLSCEQNLNHDAMYWYRQDPGQGLRLIYYSQIVNDFQKGDIAEGYSVSREKKESFPLTVTSAQKNPTAFYLCASSPPRAGTTYEQYFGPGTRLTVT.

This sequence joins TRBV13 and TRBJ1-2; D unclear. The CDR3 is 16 amino acids. Trimming cost V 6 bases and J 2 bases, with 19 bases left between them. Germline V gene data show CDR1 as PRHDT and CDR2 as FYEKMQ (reference sequence). CDR3 bases: TGTGCCAGCAGACCTCTGGGGAGGGTAATGAACTATGGCTACACCTTC. Amino acid sequence: CASRPLGRVMNYGYTF.

This clone was found once. V is TRBV18 and J is TRBJ1-2; the D is unclear. The germline V gene encodes CDR1 KGHSH and CDR2 LQKENI. V dropped 1 base and J dropped 8 bases, with 8 bases sitting between them. The CDR3 has 12 amino acids. CDR3: CASSPQGGGYTF. The CDR3 nucleotides read TGTGCCAGCTCACCACAGGGAGGGGGCTACACCTTC.

This clone was observed a handful of times. This chain uses TRBV7-9 with TRBJ1-2, with D perhaps matching TRBD1 (5 bases). Between the trimmed V and J ends, which lost 5 bases and 4 bases, there was a span of 11 bases. CDR3 length: 13 amino acids. Germline loops: CDR1 SEHNR, CDR2 FQNEAQ (reference sequence). CDR3 in DNA: TGTGCCAGCAGCAGAGGCGGGGGCTATGGCTACACCTTC. It yields the protein CASSRGGGYGYTF.

This clone was detected only once. This chain links TRBV18 with TRBJ1-5; the match to TRBD1 covers 9 bases. The CDR3 is made up of 16 amino acids. Germline V CDR1 and CDR2: KGHSH, LQKENI. The ends lost 3 bases at V and 2 bases at J; junction bases unmatched: 5. CDR3 sequence reads: CASSPLGQGGNQPQHF. CDR3 DNA: TGTGCCAGCTCACCTCTGGGACAGGGCGGCAATCAGCCCCAGCATTTT. The full variable domain, with the rest looked up from reference TRBV18 and TRBJ1-5, is NAGVMQNPRHLVRRRGQEARLRCSPMKGHSHVYWYRQLPEEGLKFMVYLQKENIIDESGMPKERFSAEFPKEGPSILRIQQVVRGDSAAYFCASSPLGQGGNQPQHFGDGTRLSIL.

This chain links TRBV19 with TRBJ2-7, with D perhaps TRBD2 (6 bases). Germline loops: CDR1 LNHDA, CDR2 SQIVND (reference sequence). Trimming shortened V by 5 bases and J by 4 bases, and 18 bases separated the two germline ends. The CDR3 spans 15 residues. The CDR3 DNA follows: TGTGCCAGTAGTCCGCCGGGACTGGTGGGGTACGAGCAGTACTTC. This translates into CASSPPGLVGYEQYF.